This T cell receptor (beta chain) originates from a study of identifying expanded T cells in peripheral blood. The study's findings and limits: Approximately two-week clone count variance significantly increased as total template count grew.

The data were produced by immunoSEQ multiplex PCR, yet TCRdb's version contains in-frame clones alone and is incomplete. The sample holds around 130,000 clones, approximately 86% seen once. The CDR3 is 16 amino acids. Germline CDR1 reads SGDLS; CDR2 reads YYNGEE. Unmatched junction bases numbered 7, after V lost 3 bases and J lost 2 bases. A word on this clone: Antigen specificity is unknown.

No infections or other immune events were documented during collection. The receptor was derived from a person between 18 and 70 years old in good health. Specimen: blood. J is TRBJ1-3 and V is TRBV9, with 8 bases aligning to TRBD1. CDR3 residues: CASSAMTGVAGNTIYF. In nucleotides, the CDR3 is TGTGCCAGCAGCGCAATGACAGGGGTGGCTGGAAACACCATATATTTT.